This T cell receptor (beta chain) was sequenced in a study of blood T cell repertoires in COVID-19. The CDR3 contains 18 residues. The V gene lost 4 bases and the J gene lost 3 bases, with 24 bases spanning the gap. Germline CDR1 and CDR2: SEHNR and FQNEAQ (reference sequence). Clones were read by immunoSEQ multiplex PCR, and TCRdb kept only the in-frame ones, dropping some. This sample has some 21,000 clones, with 90% found just once. The V call is TRBV7-9, the J call TRBJ1-1, with D unresolved. The receptor was isolated from a human donor in a cohort sampled during active COVID-19. Specimen: peripheral blood. DNA of the CDR3: TGTGCCAGCAGCTCAAGCGGACCAGTAATAATAAGGGACACTGAAGCTTTCTTT. Translated: CASSSSGPVIIRDTEAFF.